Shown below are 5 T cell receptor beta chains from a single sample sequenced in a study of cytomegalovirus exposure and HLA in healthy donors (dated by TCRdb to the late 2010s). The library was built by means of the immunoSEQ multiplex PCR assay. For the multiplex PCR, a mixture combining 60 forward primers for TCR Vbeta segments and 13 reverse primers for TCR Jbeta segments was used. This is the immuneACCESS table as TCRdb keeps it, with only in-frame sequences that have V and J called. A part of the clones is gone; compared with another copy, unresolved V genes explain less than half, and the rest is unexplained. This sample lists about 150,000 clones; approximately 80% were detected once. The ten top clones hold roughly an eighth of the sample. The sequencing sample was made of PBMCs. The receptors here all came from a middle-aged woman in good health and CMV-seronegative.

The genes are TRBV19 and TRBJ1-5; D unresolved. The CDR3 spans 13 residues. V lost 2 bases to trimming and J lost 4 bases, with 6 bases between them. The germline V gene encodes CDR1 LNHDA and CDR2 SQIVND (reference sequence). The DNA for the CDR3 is TGTGCCAGTAGTATACAGATTAATCAGCCCCAGCATTTT. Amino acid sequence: CASSIQINQPQHF.

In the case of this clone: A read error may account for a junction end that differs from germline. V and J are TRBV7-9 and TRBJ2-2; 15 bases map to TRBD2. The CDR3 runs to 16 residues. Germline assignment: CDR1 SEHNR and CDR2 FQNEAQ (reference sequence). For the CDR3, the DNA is TGTTCCAGCAGCCCGGGACTAGCGGGGGGTACCGGGGAGCTGTTTTTT. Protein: CSSSPGLAGGTGELFF.

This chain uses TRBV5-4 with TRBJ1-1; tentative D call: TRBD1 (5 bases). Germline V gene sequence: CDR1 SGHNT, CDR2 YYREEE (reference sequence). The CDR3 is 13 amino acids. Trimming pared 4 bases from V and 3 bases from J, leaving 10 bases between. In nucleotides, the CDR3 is TGTGCCAGCAGCCTCCAACAGGACACTGAAGCTTTCTTT. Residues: CASSLQQDTEAFF.

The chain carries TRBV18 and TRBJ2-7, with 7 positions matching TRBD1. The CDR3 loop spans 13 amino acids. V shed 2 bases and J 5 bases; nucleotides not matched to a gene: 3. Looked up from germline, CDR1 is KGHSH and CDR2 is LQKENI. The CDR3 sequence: CASSPGQDDEQYF. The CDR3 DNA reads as TGTGCCAGCTCACCAGGACAGGACGACGAGCAGTACTTC. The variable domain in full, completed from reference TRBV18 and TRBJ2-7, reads NAGVMQNPRHLVRRRGQEARLRCSPMKGHSHVYWYRQLPEEGLKFMVYLQKENIIDESGMPKERFSAEFPKEGPSILRIQQVVRGDSAAYFCASSPGQDDEQYFGPGTRLTVT.

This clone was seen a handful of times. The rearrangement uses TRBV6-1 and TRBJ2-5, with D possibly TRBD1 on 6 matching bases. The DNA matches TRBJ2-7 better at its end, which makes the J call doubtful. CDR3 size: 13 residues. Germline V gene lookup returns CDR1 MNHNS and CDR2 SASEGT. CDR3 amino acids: CASTGTLTYEQYF. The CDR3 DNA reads TGTGCCAGCACCGGGACACTAACATACGAGCAGTACTTC.